These 11 T cell receptor beta chains originate from one sample sequenced in a study of regulatory T cells in long-lasting Graves disease. The time point was: persistent/refractory GD, antithyroid drugs over 5 years with positive TRAb. Construction of the TCR library relied on RNA isolated from PBMCs. To make TCR beta libraries, researchers used iRepertoire HTBI primers and Arm-PCR of CDR3 regions. MiXCR, applied by TCRdb to the multiplex PCR reads, yields one record per CDR3 protein. The table lists about 400,000 distinct CDR3 sequences, around 20% of them singletons. Sequenced here: peripheral blood mononuclear cells (PBMCs), sampled when the disease was refractory, from a patient treated with antithyroid drugs. The receptor source for this set is a female donor with Graves disease.

This chain joins TRBV29-1 and TRBJ2-7; 8 nucleotides align to TRBD1. Germline V gives CDR1 SQVTM, CDR2 ANQGSEA. With 3 bases clipped from V and 0 bases from J, the junction kept 7 bases outside the gene matches. This CDR3 is built from 15 residues. CDR3 in amino acids: CSVEERDRGSYEQYF. The CDR3 region has the DNA TGCAGCGTTGAGGAGAGAGACAGGGGCTCCTACGAGCAGTACTTC.

This chain's CDR3 is CASSQDGTTLPSTDTQYF. The CDR3 bases are TGTGCCAGCAGCCAAGACGGGACAACCTTACCTAGCACAGATACGCAGTATTTT. The chain recombines TRBV14 with TRBJ2-3; possible D gene TRBD1, 6 bases. From germline, CDR1 is SGHDN and CDR2 FVKESK. V lost 0 bases to trimming and J lost 0 bases, with 16 bases between them. CDR3 length: 18 amino acids. The entire variable domain, with the rest obtained from reference TRBV14 and TRBJ2-3, is as follows: EAGVTQFPSHSVIEKGQTVTLRCDPISGHDNLYWYRRVMGKEIKFLLHFVKESKQDESGMPNNRFLAERTGGTYSTLKVQPAELEDSGVYFCASSQDGTTLPSTDTQYFGPGTRLTVL.

This chain joins TRBV10-3 and TRBJ2-7; D unresolved. Germline CDR1 is ENHRY and CDR2 is SYGVKD. CDR3 length: 11 residues. V was clipped by 8 bases and J by 9 bases, with 14 bases between them. Written as DNA, the CDR3 is TGTGCCATCTCCACCCTAAGTGGGCAGTACTTC. This gives the protein CAISTLSGQYF.

This clonotype has a count of ten or more. This chain links TRBV2 with TRBJ1-1; the D gene is possibly TRBD1 (5 bases). Germline V gene data show CDR1 as SNHLY and CDR2 as FYNNEI. CDR3 length: 14 residues. V lost 7 bases to trimming and J lost 6 bases, with 18 bases between them. In nucleotides, the CDR3 is TGTGCCAGCACAACCTTAACACAGGCCTCTGAAGCTTTCTTT. Its translation is CASTTLTQASEAFF.

In this sample, this clonotype turned up many times. This chain links TRBV7-2 with TRBJ2-5; TRBD2 aligns across 7 bases. Trimming cost V 3 bases and J 5 bases; bases outside gene matches: 6. This CDR3 comprises 14 residues. Germline V gives CDR1 SGHTA, CDR2 FQGNSA. The CDR3 loop reads CASSFGGGIETQYF. CDR3 coding DNA: TGTGCCAGCAGCTTTGGGGGGGGGATCGAGACCCAGTACTTC.

The chain joins TRBV20-1 to TRBJ2-5; D remains ambiguous. Trimming removed 7 bases from V and 2 bases from J, with 8 bases in between. Germline-derived CDR1 and CDR2 are DFQATT and SNEGSKA (reference sequence). The CDR3 has 11 residues. The CDR3 DNA sequence: TGCAGTGGGTCGGAACAAGAGACCCAGTACTTC. This codes for CSGSEQETQYF.

This clonotype has at least ten counts. This chain connects TRBV6-1 to TRBJ2-6; 9 nucleotides align to TRBD1. Per germline, CDR1 MNHNS and CDR2 SASEGT. This CDR3 has 15 amino acids. Trimming removed 5 bases from V and 3 bases from J; junction bases left unmatched: 2. The CDR3 here is CASSRTGVGANVLTF. The CDR3 region has the DNA TGTGCCAGCAGTCGGACAGGGGTTGGGGCCAACGTCCTGACTTTC.

This clonotype was observed a handful of times. The chain uses TRBV7-9 and TRBJ2-7; 9 bases are a match to TRBD1. The CDR3 has 14 amino acids. J lost 5 bases, V lost 4 bases, and 6 bases had no gene match. Per germline, CDR1 SEHNR and CDR2 FQNEAQ (reference sequence). CDR3 protein: CASSSDRGQDEQYF. The CDR3 nucleotides are TGTGCCAGCAGCTCGGACAGGGGTCAGGACGAGCAGTACTTC.

This chain connects TRBV7-6 to TRBJ2-7, with 8 bases lining up with TRBD1. The CDR3 totals 16 residues. J gave up 3 bases and V 6 bases, and 13 bases lay outside the gene matches. The germline V gene encodes CDR1 SGHVS and CDR2 FNYEAQ. CDR3 protein: CASSAGGNTGVYEQYF. The DNA for the CDR3 is TGTGCCAGCAGTGCAGGGGGCAACACGGGAGTCTACGAGCAGTACTTC.

The table lists this clonotype with many counts. The V and J genes are TRBV28 and TRBJ2-7, with 7 bases matching TRBD2. J lost 2 bases, V lost 2 bases, and 6 bases had no gene match. This CDR3 region has 15 residues. Germline-derived CDR1 and CDR2 are MDHEN and SYDVKM. The CDR3: CASSLGGSRPYEQYF. In nucleotides, the CDR3 is TGTGCCAGCAGTTTAGGCGGGAGCCGTCCCTACGAGCAGTACTTC.

This clonotype has just a few counts. The genes are TRBV20-1 and TRBJ2-7, with 11 bases that match TRBD2. Trimming cost V 6 bases and J 4 bases; bases outside gene matches: 5. Germline values: CDR1 DFQATT, CDR2 SNEGSKA (reference sequence). The CDR3 consists of 13 residues. In DNA form, the CDR3 reads TGCAGTGCCACTAGCGGGAGTTTTTACGAGCAGTACTTC. Protein product: CSATSGSFYEQYF.